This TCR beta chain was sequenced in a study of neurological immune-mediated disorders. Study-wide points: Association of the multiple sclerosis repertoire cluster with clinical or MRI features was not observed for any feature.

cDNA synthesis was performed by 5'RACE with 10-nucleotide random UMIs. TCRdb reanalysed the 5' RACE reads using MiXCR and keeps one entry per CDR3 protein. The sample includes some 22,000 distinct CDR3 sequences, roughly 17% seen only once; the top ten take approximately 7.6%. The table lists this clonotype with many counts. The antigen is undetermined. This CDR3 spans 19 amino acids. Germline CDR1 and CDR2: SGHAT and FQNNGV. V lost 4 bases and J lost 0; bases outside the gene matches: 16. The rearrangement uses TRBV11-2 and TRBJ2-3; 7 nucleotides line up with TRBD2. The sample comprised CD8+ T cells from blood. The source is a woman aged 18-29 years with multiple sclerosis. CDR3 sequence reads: CASSSIRTGTTSSTDTQYF. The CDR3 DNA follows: TGTGCCAGCAGCTCAATAAGAACCGGGACTACCAGTAGCACAGATACGCAGTATTTT.